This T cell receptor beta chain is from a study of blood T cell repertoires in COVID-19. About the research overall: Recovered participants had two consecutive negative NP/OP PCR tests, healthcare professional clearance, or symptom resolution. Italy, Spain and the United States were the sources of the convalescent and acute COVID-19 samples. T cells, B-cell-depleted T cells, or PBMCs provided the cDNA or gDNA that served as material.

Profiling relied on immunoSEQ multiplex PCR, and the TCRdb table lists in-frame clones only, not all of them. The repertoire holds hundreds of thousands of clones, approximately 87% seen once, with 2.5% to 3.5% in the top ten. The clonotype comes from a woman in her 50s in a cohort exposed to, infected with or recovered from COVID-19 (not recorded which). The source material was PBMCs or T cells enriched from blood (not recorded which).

The chain's CDR3 is CASSFGTGGQQPQHF. The CDR3 DNA is TGTGCCAGCAGCTTCGGGACAGGGGGCCAGCAGCCCCAGCATTTT. This chain joins TRBV7-2 and TRBJ1-5, with 12 bases lining up with TRBD1. Germline assignment: CDR1 SGHTA and CDR2 FQGNSA. CDR3 size: 15 residues. Germline trimming cut 3 bases from V and 7 bases from J; bases unmatched to any gene: 4.